A selection of T cell receptor beta chains follows, all from one sample in a study of blood T cell repertoires in COVID-19. Data came from immunoSEQ multiplex PCR; TCRdb stores just in-frame clones and leaves some out. The sample has roughly 200,000 clones; around four fifths are singletons. Input material: PBMCs or T cells enriched from blood (not recorded which). These receptors all stem from a man in his forties who had recovered from COVID-19. Both conserved end residues are part of each CDR3. The D gene is left open where the match is weak. Size is stated for part of the rows, as once, few or many counts, or as a class when the clone is expanded.

length | J | V | D | size | DNA | CDR3
15 | TRBJ2-1 | TRBV5-1 | TRBD1 | - | TGCGCCAGCAGCCCGACAGGGGAAAGCTACAATGAGCAGTTCTTC | CASSPTGESYNEQFF
14 | TRBJ1-5 | TRBV2 | TRBD1 | - | TGTGCCAGCAGTGGGACAGGGAAGCCTCAGCCCCAGCATTTT | CASSGTGKPQPQHF
12 | TRBJ2-1 | TRBV7-2 | - | - | TGTGCCAGCAGCACGAGGGGGGGGAAGCAGTTCTTC | CASSTRGGKQFF
12 | TRBJ1-1 | TRBV29-1 | - | - | TGCAGCGTCGGACGGGGAAACACTGAAGCTTTCTTT | CSVGRGNTEAFF
12 | TRBJ1-1 | TRBV6-5 | TRBD1 | - | TGTGCCAGCAGTTCTACAGGGGGTAAAGCTTTCTTT | CASSSTGGKAFF
16 | TRBJ2-3 | TRBV7-8 | TRBD2 | - | TGTGCCAGCACCAACCGATTGAGCGGGGGCACAGATACGCAGTATTTT | CASTNRLSGGTDTQYF
14 | TRBJ2-7 | TRBV6-5 | - | - | TGTGCCAGCAGTCGACAGGCAGACTCCTACGAGCAGTACTTC | CASSRQADSYEQYF
15 | TRBJ2-1 | TRBV19 | - | many | TGTGCCAGTAGTATAATAGGGGCCAACCACAATGAGCAGTTCTTC | CASSIIGANHNEQFF
15 | TRBJ1-6 | TRBV10-2 | - | - | TGCGCCAGCAGGGAAGGCGGGTCCTATAATTCACCCCTCCACTTT | CASREGGSYNSPLHF
14 | TRBJ2-5 | TRBV3-1/TRBV3-2 | - | - | TGTGCCAGCAGCCGGGACACAGTCCGAGAGACCCAGTACTTC | CASSRDTVRETQYF
16 | TRBJ2-3 | TRBV5-1 | - | once | TGCGCCAGCAGCTTCTCGGGTAGCGGATACACAGATACGCAGTATTTT | CASSFSGSGYTDTQYF
17 | TRBJ2-2 | TRBV6-1 | TRBD1 | - | TGTGCCAGCAGTGAAAATATCCGACAGGGAAACACCGGGGAGCTGTTTTTT | CASSENIRQGNTGELFF
13 | TRBJ2-5 | TRBV7-3 | - | - | TGTGCCAGCAGCTTTACGGACACGGGGACCCAGTACTTC | CASSFTDTGTQYF
16 | TRBJ1-4 | TRBV25-1 | - | once | TGTGCCAGCAGTCGAGGAACGGGCTCCCCGGGGGAAAAACTGTTTTTT | CASSRGTGSPGEKLFF
14 | TRBJ1-1 | TRBV28 | TRBD1 | - | TGTGCCAGCATCGAACAGGGGGCCTATCCTGAAGCTTTCTTT | CASIEQGAYPEAFF
14 | TRBJ1-6 | TRBV19 | - | - | TGTGCCAGTCAACAGGGATCATATAATTCACCCCTCCACTTT | CASQQGSYNSPLHF
14 | TRBJ1-2 | TRBV5-6 | - | - | TGTGCCAGCAGCTCACTTGGTGCGGGTCATGGCTACACCTTC | CASSSLGAGHGYTF
12 | TRBJ2-5 | TRBV25-1 | TRBD2 | once | TGTGCCAGCAGTAGGGGAGGGGAGACCCAGTACTTC | CASSRGGETQYF
15 | TRBJ2-5 | TRBV9 | TRBD2 | many | TGTGCCAGCAGCGTTGGAGCGGGAGTAAGGGAGACCCAGTACTTC | CASSVGAGVRETQYF
13 | TRBJ2-5 | TRBV3-1/TRBV3-2 | - | few | TGTGCCAGCAGCCGGACCCTTTGGGGGGCCCAGTACTTC | CASSRTLWGAQYF
13 | TRBJ1-2 | TRBV9 | - | once | TGTGCCAGCAGCGTAAGTTACAGGGCTGGCTACACCTTC | CASSVSYRAGYTF
13 | TRBJ2-2 | TRBV25-1 | TRBD1 | - | TGTGCCAGCAGTTCAGGGGGAACCGGGGAGCTGTTTTTT | CASSSGGTGELFF
16 | TRBJ1-1 | TRBV9 | - | - | TGTGCCAGCAGCGTAGGGGGAGGGGTTCTAAGCACTGAAGCTTTCTTT | CASSVGGGVLSTEAFF
14 | TRBJ2-7 | TRBV9 | - | - | TGTGCCAGCAGCGTAGTTCCAGGGGACTACGAGCAGTACTTC | CASSVVPGDYEQYF
14 | TRBJ2-2 | TRBV5-1 | TRBD2 | - | TGCGCCAGCAGGCTAGCGGGAGGGACCGGGGAGCTGTTTTTT | CASRLAGGTGELFF
14 | TRBJ1-2 | TRBV6-5 | TRBD1 | - | TGTGCCAGCAGTTACACGACAGGGACGGGTGGCTACACCTTC | CASSYTTGTGGYTF
13 | TRBJ2-1 | TRBV29-1 | TRBD2 | - | TGCAGCTGTTGGGGCGGGAGAAAGAATGAGCAGTTCTTC | CSCWGGRKNEQFF
16 | TRBJ1-1 | TRBV10-2 | TRBD1 | - | TGCGCCAGCAGTGAGTCCAAGGGGGCTAGAAACACTGAAGCTTTCTTT | CASSESKGARNTEAFF
14 | TRBJ1-3 | TRBV10-1 | TRBD1 | - | TGCGCCAGCAGTGACGGACAGGCTGGAAACACCATATATTTT | CASSDGQAGNTIYF
12 | TRBJ2-7 | TRBV24-1 | - | - | TGTGCCACCAGTGATTTTGGAGGGGAGCAGTACTTC | CATSDFGGEQYF
18 | TRBJ1-3 | TRBV5-1 | TRBD1 | - | TGCGCCAGCAGCCCCCGGGACAGCCGAAGGGACTCTGGAAACACCATATATTTT | CASSPRDSRRDSGNTIYF
14 | TRBJ2-7 | TRBV12-5 | - | few | TGTGCTAGTGGTCTCCGCCTCGGACAGTACGAGCAGTACTTC | CASGLRLGQYEQYF
12 | TRBJ1-1 | TRBV29-1 | - | - | TGCAGCGTGGACCCCGGGACAATTGGAGCTTTCTTT | CSVDPGTIGAFF
16 | TRBJ2-2 | TRBV5-1 | - | - | TGCGCCAGCAGCTTGGTACAGGGTTGGAACACCGGGGAGCTGTTTTTT | CASSLVQGWNTGELFF
15 | TRBJ2-7 | TRBV5-1 | TRBD1 | once | TGCGCCAGCAGCTTGGCCTGGACAGGGGGCCACGAGCAGTACTTC | CASSLAWTGGHEQYF
15 | TRBJ1-3 | TRBV3-1/TRBV3-2 | - | - | TGTGCCAGCAGTTTAGTCGGGGGCTCTGGAAACACCATATATTTT | CASSLVGGSGNTIYF
14 | TRBJ1-5 | TRBV27 | TRBD1 | - | TGTGCCAGCAGTTCGACAGGGGCCAATCAGCCCCAGCATTTT | CASSSTGANQPQHF
15 | TRBJ2-1 | TRBV4-2 | TRBD2 | - | TGTGCCAGCAGCCCGACTAGCGGGTCGTACAATGAGCAGTTCTTC | CASSPTSGSYNEQFF
15 | TRBJ1-2 | TRBV10-2 | TRBD1 | - | TGCGCCAGCAGTGAGGGACAGGGGGGACTCTATGGCTACACCTTC | CASSEGQGGLYGYTF
13 | TRBJ1-4 | TRBV9 | - | - | TGTGCCAGCAGCGTAAACGCTCGGGAAAAACTGTTTTTT | CASSVNAREKLFF
11 | TRBJ1-2 | TRBV29-1 | TRBD1 | - | TGCAGCGCCCGGACAGGGGCGGGCTACACCTTC | CSARTGAGYTF
14 | TRBJ1-5 | TRBV7-9 | - | - | TGTGCCAGCAGCTTAGCAGGGGGTAGTCAGCCCCAGCATTTT | CASSLAGGSQPQHF
14 | TRBJ2-7 | TRBV2 | - | - | TGTGCCAGCAGTGTCCTAGAAGTGATTGGCGAGCAGTACTTC | CASSVLEVIGEQYF
10 | TRBJ2-3 | TRBV29-1 | - | - | TGCAGCGTTAATTCAGTTACGCAGTATTTT | CSVNSVTQYF
14 | TRBJ1-1 | TRBV10-3 | - | - | TGTGCCATCAGTGGCGATCGAGGGAACACTGAAGCTTTCTTT | CAISGDRGNTEAFF
13 | TRBJ2-2 | TRBV12-3/TRBV12-4 | - | - | TGTGCCAGCAGTTTGACTCCCACGGGGGAGCTGTTTTTT | CASSLTPTGELFF
15 | TRBJ1-4 | TRBV19 | - | - | TGTGCCAGTAGGGACAGTGAGAAAACTAATGAAAAACTGTTTTTT | CASRDSEKTNEKLFF
20 | TRBJ1-2 | TRBV18 | - | once | TGTGCCAGCTCACCTCAAGACAGACCACTCCGCCTCGAGTTTAACTATGGCTACACCTTC | CASSPQDRPLRLEFNYGYTF
13 | TRBJ1-1 | TRBV10-2 | - | - | TGCGCCAGCAGGGACCCGGGGAGCACTGAAGCTTTCTTT | CASRDPGSTEAFF
17 | TRBJ2-1 | TRBV7-2 | TRBD2 | - | TGTGCCAGCAGCCCCGCTAGCGGGGGGGGCTCCTACAATGAGCAGTTCTTC | CASSPASGGGSYNEQFF
16 | TRBJ1-2 | TRBV25-1 | - | - | TGTGCCAGCAGTAATATAGCGGGATCAGGGGACTATGGCTACACCTTC | CASSNIAGSGDYGYTF
13 | TRBJ2-2 | TRBV27 | TRBD1 | - | TGTGCCACCCGGACAGGGGGGCCCGGGGAGCTGTTTTTT | CATRTGGPGELFF
13 | TRBJ1-1 | TRBV5-4 | TRBD1 | - | TGTGCCAGCAGCTCCGTACATGAGGACAGGGCTTTCTTT | CASSSVHEDRAFF
15 | TRBJ2-5 | TRBV7-8 | TRBD2 | - | TGTGCCAGCAGCTTAGTAGGTGCTAGCGGGGGGACCCAGTACTTC | CASSLVGASGGTQYF
14 | TRBJ2-5 | TRBV9 | TRBD1 | - | TGTGCCAGCAGCCCTCGGACAGGGTTAGAGACCCAGTACTTC | CASSPRTGLETQYF
16 | TRBJ1-4 | TRBV9 | - | few | TGTGCCAGCAGCGGAGGTGGGGAGGACACTAATGAAAAACTGTTTTTT | CASSGGGEDTNEKLFF
15 | TRBJ2-2 | TRBV3-1/TRBV3-2 | - | - | TGTGCCAGCAGCCAGAAAGGGGTTCGGACCGGGGAGCTGTTTTTT | CASSQKGVRTGELFF
16 | TRBJ2-1 | TRBV24-1 | - | once | TGTGCCACCAGTGACTTTAGCGGAACCAATAACAATGAGCAGTTCTTC | CATSDFSGTNNNEQFF
13 | TRBJ2-7 | TRBV19 | - | - | TGTGCCAGTAGTACTCTCGGAGCCTACGAGCAGTACTTC | CASSTLGAYEQYF
15 | TRBJ2-3 | TRBV7-3 | TRBD1 | - | TGTGCCAGCAGCCTCGGGATACAGGGGGCAGATACGCAGTATTTT | CASSLGIQGADTQYF